This T cell receptor beta chain comes out of a study of cytomegalovirus exposure and HLA in healthy donors. Study-level points and caveats: Among TCR beta chains of equal frequency, HLA-associated ones were more clonally expanded in a later analysis.

Looked up from germline, CDR1 is SGHRS and CDR2 is YFSETQ. Trimming took 4 bases from V and 3 from J, leaving 13 bases between them. This CDR3 contains 15 residues. With regard to this clone: Its specificity is unknown.

This PCR relied on a set of 60 Vbeta primers and 13 Jbeta primers. TCRdb's table, derived via immunoSEQ multiplex PCR, lists solely in-frame clones and lacks some. The sample yields 75,000 to 100,000 clones, over 75% seen once. These donors, healthy bone marrow donors, were studied. The specimen was PBMCs. The rearrangement uses TRBV5-1 and TRBJ1-4; no clear D gene. This TCR was sampled from a man in his forties or fifties in good health and CMV-seropositive. Here the CDR3 reads CASSRSGLANEKLFF. CDR3 nucleotide sequence: TGCGCCAGCAGCCGGAGCGGTCTAGCTAATGAAAAACTGTTTTTT.